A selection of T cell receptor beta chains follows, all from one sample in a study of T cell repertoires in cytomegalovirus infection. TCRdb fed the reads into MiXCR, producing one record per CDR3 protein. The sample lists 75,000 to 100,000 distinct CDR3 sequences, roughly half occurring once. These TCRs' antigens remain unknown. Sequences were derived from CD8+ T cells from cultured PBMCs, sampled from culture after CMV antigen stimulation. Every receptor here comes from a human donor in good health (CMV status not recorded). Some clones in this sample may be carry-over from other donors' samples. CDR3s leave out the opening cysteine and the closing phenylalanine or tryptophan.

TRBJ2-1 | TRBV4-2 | ASSQGPNNEQF
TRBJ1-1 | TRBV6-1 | ANTRARTGERRTEAF
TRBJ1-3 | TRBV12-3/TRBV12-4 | ASSLVGGAGNTIY
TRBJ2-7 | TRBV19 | ASSIGLYYEQY
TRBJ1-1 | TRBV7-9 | ASSLPGTGMAEAF
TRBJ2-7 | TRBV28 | ASSQFRTGLYEQY
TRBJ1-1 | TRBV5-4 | ASSHLGQGKTEAF
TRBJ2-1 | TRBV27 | ASSSSAGETYNEQF
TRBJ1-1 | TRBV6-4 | ASSDASPLKLF
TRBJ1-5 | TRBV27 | ASSLLGGYSNQPQH
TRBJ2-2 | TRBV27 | ASGETVESFLANTGELF
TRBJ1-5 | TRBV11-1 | ASSTSSNQPQH
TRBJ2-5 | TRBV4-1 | ASSRDLGSETQY
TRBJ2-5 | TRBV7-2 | ASSLGGGAGETQY
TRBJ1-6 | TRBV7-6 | ASSSRDRSYNSPLH
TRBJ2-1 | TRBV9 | ASSVFFFAGGHSYNEQF
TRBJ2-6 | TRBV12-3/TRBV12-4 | ASSPGHSGANVLT
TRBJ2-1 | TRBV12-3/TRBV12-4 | ASSLELAGGQSQF
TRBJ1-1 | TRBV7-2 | ASSFGSLRQAKNTEAF
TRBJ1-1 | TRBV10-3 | AINEGPGENTEAF
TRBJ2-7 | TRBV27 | ASRYDRSSSYEQY
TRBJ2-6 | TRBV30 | AWGDRAYSGANVLT
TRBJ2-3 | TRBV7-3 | ASSSTGTGGDTQY
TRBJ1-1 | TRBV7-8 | ASSPSGTLNTEAF
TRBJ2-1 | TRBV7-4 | ASSLGNSGTPF
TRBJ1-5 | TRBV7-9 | ASSLAVGQVGNQPQH
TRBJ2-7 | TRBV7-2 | PSNWNTPGHEQN
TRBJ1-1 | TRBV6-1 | ASRTTGHAESF
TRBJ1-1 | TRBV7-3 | ASSVTGFDTEAF
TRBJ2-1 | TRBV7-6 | ASSGQNEQF
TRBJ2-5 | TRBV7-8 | ASSLAGTGEH
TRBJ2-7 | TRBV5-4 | ASSLGGPTYEQY
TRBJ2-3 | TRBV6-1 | ASSGDGLGADTQY
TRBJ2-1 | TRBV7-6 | ASSGLNFEQF
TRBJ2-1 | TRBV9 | ASSVGGTIINNEQF
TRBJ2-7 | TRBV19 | ASSIGTGGYEQY
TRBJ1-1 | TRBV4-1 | ASRPGSAEAF
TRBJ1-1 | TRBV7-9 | ASSWTVGAEAF
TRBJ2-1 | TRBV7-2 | ASSLAGGGFSNEQF
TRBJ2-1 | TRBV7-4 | ASRPNNEQF
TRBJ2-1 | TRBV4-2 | ASSPRLAQTYNEQF
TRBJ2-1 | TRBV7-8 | ASSLPQGNEQF